One sample yielded the 26 T cell receptor beta chains listed below, sequenced in a study of T-cell reconstitution after alpha-beta-depleted transplantation in children. Unique molecular identifiers featured in how the TCRbeta library was prepared. TCRdb re-called the PCR reads through MiXCR, storing one row per CDR3 protein. Of about 440,000 distinct CDR3 sequences listed, around two fifths are singletons. Sequenced here: PBMCs, sampled before TCRalphabeta/CD19-depleted stem cell transplant. Receptors originate from a girl aged 2 to 9 with aplastic anemia, due to receive a stem cell transplant.

The chain couples TRBV18 to TRBJ2-5, with a tentative D call TRBD1 (6 bases). V dropped 10 bases and J dropped 5 bases, with 20 bases sitting between them. The CDR3 is made up of 14 amino acids. Germline-derived CDR1 and CDR2 are KGHSH and LQKENI. The CDR3 sequence: CATSPGQNPETQYF. The CDR3 nucleotides are TGTGCCACCAGTCCGGGACAAAATCCCGAGACCCAGTACTTC. Full variable domain (missing parts from reference TRBV18 and TRBJ2-5): NAGVMQNPRHLVRRRGQEARLRCSPMKGHSHVYWYRQLPEEGLKFMVYLQKENIIDESGMPKERFSAEFPKEGPSILRIQQVVRGDSAAYFCATSPGQNPETQYFGPGTRLLVL.

J is TRBJ2-2 and V is TRBV20-1; TRBD2 agrees at 9 bases. Germline V CDR1 and CDR2: DFQATT, SNEGSKA (reference sequence). The CDR3 runs to 16 residues. The junction had 8 bases not matched to a gene; V was cut back by 6 bases and J by 0 bases. DNA of the CDR3: TGCAGTGCCCCCATAGCGGGAGTGTCGAACACCGGGGAGCTGTTTTTT. Amino acid sequence: CSAPIAGVSNTGELFF.

This clonotype was recorded at least ten times. The J gene is TRBJ2-1, the V gene TRBV29-1, with 8 bases identical to TRBD1. CDR1 and CDR2 from the germline V gene are SQVTM and ANQGSEA. Unmatched junction bases numbered 5, after V lost 3 bases and J lost 7 bases. This CDR3 is 13 amino acids long. CDR3 DNA: TGCAGCGTTGACAGGGGGCGCATAAATGAGCAGTTCTTC. It translates to CSVDRGRINEQFF.

This clonotype was detected ten times or more. This chain joins TRBV5-1 and TRBJ2-2; 10 bases agree with TRBD2. Germline CDR1 is SGHRS and CDR2 is YFSETQ. This CDR3 has 17 amino acids. V dropped 4 bases and J dropped 6; count of bases not matched to a gene: 12. The CDR3 here is CASSIVEAGGPSGELFF. In nucleotides, the CDR3 is TGCGCCAGCAGCATTGTGGAAGCGGGAGGGCCCTCCGGGGAGCTGTTTTTT.

The sample holds a few counts of this clonotype. This chain links TRBV6-1 with TRBJ2-5; D ambiguous. Between the trimmed V and J ends, which lost 2 bases and 0 bases, there was a span of 10 bases. This CDR3 has 15 amino acids. Per germline, CDR1 MNHNS and CDR2 SASEGT. Here the CDR3 reads CASSENRVHQETQYF. The CDR3 nucleotides are TGTGCCAGCAGTGAAAACCGGGTTCACCAAGAGACCCAGTACTTC.

This clonotype was recorded only once. The rearrangement joins TRBV11-2 to TRBJ2-1; TRBD1 matches 9 bases. V was clipped by 0 bases and J by 6 bases; unmatched bases: 6. Germline-derived CDR1 and CDR2 are SGHAT and FQNNGV. The CDR3 covers 16 residues. CDR3: CASSLDRDRVFNEQFF. CDR3 nucleotide sequence: TGTGCCAGCAGCTTAGATCGGGACAGGGTTTTCAATGAGCAGTTCTTC.

V is TRBV5-1 and J is TRBJ2-1; 15 bases are a match to TRBD2. J gave up 0 bases and V 1 base, and 2 bases lay outside the gene matches. This CDR3 comprises 18 residues. Germline assignment: CDR1 SGHRS and CDR2 YFSETQ. CDR3 amino acids: CASSLRGLAGGSYNEQFF. CDR3 in DNA: TGCGCCAGCAGCTTGAGGGGACTAGCGGGGGGCTCCTACAATGAGCAGTTCTTC.

This clonotype was seen ten or more times. V and J are TRBV27 and TRBJ2-7, with D perhaps being TRBD1 or TRBD2 (6 bases each). The CDR3 runs to 16 residues. V was clipped by 0 bases and J by 0 bases, with 12 bases between them. Per germline, CDR1 MNHEY and CDR2 SMNVEV (reference sequence). The CDR3 nucleotides read TGTGCCAGCAGTTTATCAAGGGGGGCCCACTCCTACGAGCAGTACTTC. Amino acid sequence: CASSLSRGAHSYEQYF.

The gene calls are TRBV28 and TRBJ2-4; the D is unclear. Germline V gene sequence: CDR1 MDHEN, CDR2 SYDVKM. V dropped 6 bases and J dropped 13 bases, with 16 bases sitting between them. The CDR3 totals 12 residues. The CDR3 protein is CASSAPGRSQYF. CDR3 nucleotides: TGTGCCAGCAGCGCCCCGGGCCGATCCCAGTACTTC.

This clonotype showed up many times. This chain joins TRBV7-8 and TRBJ2-1; the D is unclear. Trimming cost V 1 base and J 4 bases, with 5 bases left between them. The CDR3 has 13 amino acids. Germline V gives CDR1 SGHVS, CDR2 FQNEAQ. The CDR3 DNA reads as TGTGCCAGCAGCTTAGGCCAGTACAATGAGCAGTTCTTC. This gives the protein CASSLGQYNEQFF.

The genes are TRBV20-1 and TRBJ2-7; D is ambiguous. Germline-derived CDR1 and CDR2 are DFQATT and SNEGSKA (reference sequence). Trimming took off 4 bases at V and 2 bases at J, with 6 bases between the two ends. The CDR3 is made up of 11 amino acids. The CDR3 spells CSATTTYEQYF. The CDR3, as DNA: TGCAGTGCTACAACTACCTACGAGCAGTACTTC.

The V call is TRBV20-1, the J call TRBJ2-5, with D tentatively TRBD1 or TRBD2 (5 bases each). Germline lookup yields CDR1 DFQATT and CDR2 SNEGSKA (reference sequence). The CDR3 contains 14 residues. Trimming cost V 3 bases and J 4 bases, with 15 bases left between them. The CDR3 DNA sequence: TGCAGTGCTAGTCGGCTTCAGGGACGAGAGACCCAGTACTTC. As protein: CSASRLQGRETQYF.

The chain couples TRBV29-1 to TRBJ2-7; 7 bases are shared with TRBD2. From germline, CDR1 is SQVTM and CDR2 ANQGSEA. This CDR3 has 15 residues. With V trimmed by 0 bases and J by 4 bases, 9 bases remained unmatched. The CDR3 nucleotides are TGCAGCGTTGAAGATAGCAGCGGGGCCCTTTACGAGCAGTACTTC. This codes for CSVEDSSGALYEQYF.

The table lists this clonotype with many counts. The chain recombines TRBV4-1 with TRBJ2-2; 8 bases align to TRBD2. J lost 3 bases, V lost 3 bases, and 3 bases had no gene match. CDR1 and CDR2 from the germline V gene are MGHRA and YSYEKL. The CDR3 length is 15 residues. The CDR3: CASSHIGRDTGELFF. The CDR3 DNA reads as TGCGCCAGCAGCCATATCGGGAGGGACACCGGGGAGCTGTTTTTT.

This clonotype was detected many times. CDR3 residues: CASSYPGQGGYGYTF. The CDR3 DNA reads as TGTGCCAGCAGTTATCCGGGACAGGGTGGATATGGCTACACCTTC. V gene TRBV6-5 combines with J gene TRBJ1-2, with 9 bases aligning to TRBD1. This CDR3 comprises 15 residues. V gave up 3 bases and J gave up 5 bases; unmatched junction bases: 7. CDR1 and CDR2 from the germline V gene are MNHEY and SVGAGI.

V and J are TRBV27 and TRBJ2-7; D might be TRBD1 or TRBD2, each matching 6 bases. V gave up 4 bases and J gave up 1 base, with 14 bases separating them. CDR1 is MNHEY, CDR2 SMNVEV, per germline (reference sequence). The CDR3 totals 15 residues. The CDR3 nucleotides read TGTGCCAGCAGTTGGGGGGCTAGCTCATCCTACGAGCAGTACTTC. Translation gives CASSWGASSSYEQYF.

In this sample, this clonotype turned up a few times. CDR3 sequence: CASRSQGNQPQHF. The CDR3 DNA follows: TGCGCCAGCAGGTCCCAGGGCAATCAGCCCCAGCATTTT. The gene calls are TRBV10-2 and TRBJ1-5; no clear D gene. The V end lost 6 bases, the J end lost 2 bases, and 8 bases lay between the germline ends. CDR3 length: 13 residues. Germline CDR1 reads WSHSY; CDR2 reads SAAADI.

This clonotype was detected a few times. This rearrangement joins TRBV2 to TRBJ2-7; 9 bases are a match to TRBD1. Trimming at V came to 8 bases and at J to 7 bases, leaving 9 bases not matched to a gene. From germline, CDR1 is SNHLY and CDR2 FYNNEI. The CDR3 covers 13 residues. The CDR3 bases are TGTGCCAGCGCGACAGGGGGGCCGCAGGAGCAGTACTTC. Translated, it gives CASATGGPQEQYF.

This clonotype is medium-sized in the sample. This CDR3 reads CSAGGKGNQPQHF. CDR3 DNA: TGCAGTGCTGGTGGAAAGGGGAATCAGCCCCAGCATTTT. The chain is built from TRBV20-1 and TRBJ1-5; TRBD1 is a possible D gene (5 bases). Germline loops: CDR1 DFQATT, CDR2 SNEGSKA (reference sequence). V was clipped by 5 bases and J by 4 bases, with 12 bases between them. The CDR3 consists of 13 residues.

CDR3 nucleotide sequence: TGCAGTGCTAGGGCCCCCAAGCGGGGACACTCCTACAATGAGCAGTTCTTC. Its protein product is CSARAPKRGHSYNEQFF. This chain connects TRBV20-1 to TRBJ2-1; weak D call: TRBD2 (7 bases). The CDR3 extends over 17 amino acids. CDR1 and CDR2 (germline): DFQATT, SNEGSKA (reference sequence). Between the trimmed V and J ends, which lost 3 bases and 0 bases, there was a span of 18 bases.

This rearrangement joins TRBV27 to TRBJ2-5; the match to TRBD2 covers 8 bases. Germline V gives CDR1 MNHEY, CDR2 SMNVEV (reference sequence). Trimming took 0 bases from V and 4 from J; bases not matched to a gene: 4. The CDR3 loop spans 15 amino acids. CDR3 nucleotides: TGTGCCAGCAGTTTATCGCGCGGGGGGAGAGAGACCCAGTACTTC. Its protein product is CASSLSRGGRETQYF.

The chain uses TRBV7-9 and TRBJ2-7, with 10 bases matching TRBD2. Germline lookup yields CDR1 SEHNR and CDR2 FQNEAQ (reference sequence). J was trimmed by 6 bases and V by 2 bases; bases with no gene match: 10. The CDR3 spans 16 residues. CDR3 sequence: CASSLSLAGATGEQYF. Here the CDR3 DNA reads TGTGCCAGCAGCTTATCCCTAGCGGGAGCTACGGGCGAGCAGTACTTC.

This rearrangement joins TRBV28 to TRBJ2-3, with D tentatively TRBD2 (5 bases). Germline assignment: CDR1 MDHEN and CDR2 SYDVKM. This CDR3 has 13 residues. Trimming took off 7 bases at V and 3 bases at J, with 11 bases between the two ends. In nucleotides, the CDR3 is TGTGCCAGCACCCGAGGAGGAACAGATACGCAGTATTTT. As protein: CASTRGGTDTQYF.

This clonotype was seen a few times. J is TRBJ2-5 and V is TRBV28, with 7 bases aligning to TRBD1. CDR1 and CDR2 (germline): MDHEN, SYDVKM. CDR3 length: 12 residues. After removal of 5 bases from V and 3 bases from J, the junction contained 0 bases not matched to a gene. The DNA of the CDR3 is TGTGCCAGCAGTACAGGGGAAGAGACCCAGTACTTC. This encodes CASSTGEETQYF.

V and J are TRBV12-3 or TRBV12-4 and TRBJ2-2; no reliable D call. The V and J ends lost 2 bases and 5 bases respectively, with 9 bases between them. This CDR3 has 14 residues. The CDR3 reads CASSLTGWTGELFF. Written as DNA, the CDR3 is TGTGCCAGCAGTTTAACGGGTTGGACCGGGGAGCTGTTTTTT.

The count of this clonotype is one. The chain recombines TRBV30 with TRBJ2-5, with D maybe TRBD1 (6 bases). The germline gives CDR1 GTSNPN, CDR2 SVGIG (reference sequence). V gave up 4 bases and J gave up 4 bases, with 13 bases separating them. This CDR3 spans 13 amino acids. The CDR3 protein is CAWTLGARETQYF. The CDR3 DNA follows: TGTGCCTGGACACTGGGGGCGCGAGAGACCCAGTACTTC.